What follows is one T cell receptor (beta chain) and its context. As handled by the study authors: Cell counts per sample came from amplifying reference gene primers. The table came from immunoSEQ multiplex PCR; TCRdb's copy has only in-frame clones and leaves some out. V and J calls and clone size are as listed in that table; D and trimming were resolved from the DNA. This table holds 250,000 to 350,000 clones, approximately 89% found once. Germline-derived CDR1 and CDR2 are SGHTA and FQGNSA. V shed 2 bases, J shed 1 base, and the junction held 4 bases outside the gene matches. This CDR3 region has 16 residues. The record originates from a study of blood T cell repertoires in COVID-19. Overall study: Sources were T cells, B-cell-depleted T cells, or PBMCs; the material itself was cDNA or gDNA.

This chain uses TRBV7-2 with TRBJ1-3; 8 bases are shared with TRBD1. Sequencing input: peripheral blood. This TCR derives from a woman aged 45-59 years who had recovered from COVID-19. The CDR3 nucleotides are TGTGCCAGCAGCTTATGGACAGGGCCATCTGGAAACACCATATATTTT. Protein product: CASSLWTGPSGNTIYF.